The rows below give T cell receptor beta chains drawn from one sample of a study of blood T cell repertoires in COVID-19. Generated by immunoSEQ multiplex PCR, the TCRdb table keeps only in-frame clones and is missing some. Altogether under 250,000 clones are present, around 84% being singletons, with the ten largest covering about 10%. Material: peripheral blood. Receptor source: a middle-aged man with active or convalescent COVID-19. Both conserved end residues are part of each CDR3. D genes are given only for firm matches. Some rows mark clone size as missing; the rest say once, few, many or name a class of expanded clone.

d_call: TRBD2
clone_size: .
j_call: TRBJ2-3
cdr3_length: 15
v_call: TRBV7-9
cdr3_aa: CASSYLAGGTDTQYF
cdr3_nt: TGTGCCAGCAGCTACTTGGCGGGGGGCACAGATACGCAGTATTTT

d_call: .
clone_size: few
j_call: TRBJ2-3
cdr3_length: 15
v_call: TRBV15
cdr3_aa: CATSREWRAGDTQYF
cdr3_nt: TGTGCCACCAGCAGAGAATGGCGGGCGGGAGATACGCAGTATTTT

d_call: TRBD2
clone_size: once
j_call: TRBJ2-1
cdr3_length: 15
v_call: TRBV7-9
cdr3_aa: CASSSLAATNNEQFF
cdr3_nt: TGTGCCAGCAGCTCACTAGCGGCCACTAACAATGAGCAGTTCTTC

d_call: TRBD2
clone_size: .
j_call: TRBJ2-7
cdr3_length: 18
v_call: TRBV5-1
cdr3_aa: CASSLEASGRAWSYEQYF
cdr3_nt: TGCGCCAGCAGCTTGGAAGCTAGCGGGAGGGCCTGGTCCTACGAGCAGTACTTC

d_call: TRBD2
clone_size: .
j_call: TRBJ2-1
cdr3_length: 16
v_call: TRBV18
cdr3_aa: CASSPLAGGPGDEQFF
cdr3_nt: TGTGCCAGCTCACCTTTAGCGGGGGGGCCCGGGGATGAGCAGTTCTTC

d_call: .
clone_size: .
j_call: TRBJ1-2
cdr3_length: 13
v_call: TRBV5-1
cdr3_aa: CASSLDRSYGYTF
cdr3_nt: TGCGCCAGCAGCTTGGACAGGAGTTATGGCTACACCTTC

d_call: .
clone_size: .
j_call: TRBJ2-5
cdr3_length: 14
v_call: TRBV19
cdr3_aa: CASSISRDQETQYF
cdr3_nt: TGTGCCAGTAGTATCTCTAGAGATCAAGAGACCCAGTACTTC

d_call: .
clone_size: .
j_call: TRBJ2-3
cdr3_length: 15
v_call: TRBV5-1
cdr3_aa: CASSYSPKVTDTQYF
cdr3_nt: TGCGCCAGCAGTTACAGCCCGAAGGTGACAGATACGCAGTATTTT

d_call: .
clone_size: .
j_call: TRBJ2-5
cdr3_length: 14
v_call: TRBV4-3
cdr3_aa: CASSQVAEQETQYF
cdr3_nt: TGCGCCAGCAGCCAAGTGGCAGAACAAGAGACCCAGTACTTC

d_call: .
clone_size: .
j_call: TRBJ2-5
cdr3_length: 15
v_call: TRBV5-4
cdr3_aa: CASSISGRPQETQYF
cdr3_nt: TGTGCCAGCAGCATTAGCGGCAGACCCCAAGAGACCCAGTACTTC

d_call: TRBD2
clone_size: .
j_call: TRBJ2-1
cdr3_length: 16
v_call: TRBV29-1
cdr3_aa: CRPHTGAGGPDNEQFF
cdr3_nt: TGCAGACCCCACACGGGAGCGGGGGGGCCCGACAATGAGCAGTTCTTC

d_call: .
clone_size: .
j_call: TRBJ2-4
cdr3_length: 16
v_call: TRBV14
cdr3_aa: CASSQERGGAKNIQYF
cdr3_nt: TGTGCCAGCAGCCAAGAACGCGGAGGAGCCAAAAACATTCAGTACTTC

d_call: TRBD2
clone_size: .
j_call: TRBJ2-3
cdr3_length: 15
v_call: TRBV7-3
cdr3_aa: CASSLLAGGTDTQYF
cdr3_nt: TGTGCCAGCAGCTTACTAGCGGGGGGAACAGATACGCAGTATTTT

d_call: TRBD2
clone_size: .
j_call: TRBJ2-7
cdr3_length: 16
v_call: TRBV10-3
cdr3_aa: CAISGGTSGSTYEQYF
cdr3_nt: TGTGCCATCAGTGGTGGGACTAGCGGGAGTACGTACGAGCAGTACTTC

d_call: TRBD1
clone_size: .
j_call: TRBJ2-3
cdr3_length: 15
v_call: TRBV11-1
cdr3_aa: CASSFQARGLDTQYF
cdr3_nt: TGTGCCAGCAGCTTCCAGGCTAGGGGGCTCGATACGCAGTATTTT

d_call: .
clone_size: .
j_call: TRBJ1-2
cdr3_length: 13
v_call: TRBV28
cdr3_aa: CASSLEQSYGYTF
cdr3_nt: TGTGCCAGCAGTTTGGAACAGAGTTATGGCTACACCTTC

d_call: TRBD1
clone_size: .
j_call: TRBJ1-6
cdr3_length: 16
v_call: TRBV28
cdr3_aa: CASSLTGDPYNSPLHF
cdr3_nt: TGTGCCAGCAGTTTGACAGGGGATCCCTATAATTCACCCCTCCACTTT

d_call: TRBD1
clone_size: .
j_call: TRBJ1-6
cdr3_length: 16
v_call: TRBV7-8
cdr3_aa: CASSSPDRESNSPLHF
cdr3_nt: TGTGCCAGCAGCTCCCCCGACAGGGAGAGCAATTCACCCCTCCACTTT

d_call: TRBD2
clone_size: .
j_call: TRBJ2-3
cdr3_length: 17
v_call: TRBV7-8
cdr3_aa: CASSFLAGGPGADTQYF
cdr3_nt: TGTGCCAGCAGCTTCTTAGCGGGGGGGCCAGGAGCAGATACGCAGTATTTT

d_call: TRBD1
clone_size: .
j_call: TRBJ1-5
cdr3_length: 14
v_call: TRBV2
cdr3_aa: CASSPGQGDQPQHF
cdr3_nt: TGTGCCAGCAGTCCAGGACAGGGTGATCAGCCCCAGCATTTT

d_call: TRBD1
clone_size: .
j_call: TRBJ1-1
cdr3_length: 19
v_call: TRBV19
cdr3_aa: CASSPRTGNVVLFHTEAFF
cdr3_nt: TGTGCCAGTAGTCCCAGGACAGGGAACGTGGTGTTGTTTCACACTGAAGCTTTCTTT

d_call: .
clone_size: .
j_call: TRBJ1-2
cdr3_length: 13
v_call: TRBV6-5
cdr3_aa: CAASLGSGGGYTF
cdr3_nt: TGTGCCGCCTCATTGGGGAGTGGCGGAGGCTACACCTTC

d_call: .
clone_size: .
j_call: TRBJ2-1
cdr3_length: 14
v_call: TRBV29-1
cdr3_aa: CSASLWGVQNEQFF
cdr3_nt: TGCAGCGCTTCACTCTGGGGGGTTCAAAATGAGCAGTTCTTC

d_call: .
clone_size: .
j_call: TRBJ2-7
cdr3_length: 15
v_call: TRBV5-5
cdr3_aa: CASSPVLGRSYEQYF
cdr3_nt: TGTGCCAGCAGCCCGGTCCTTGGGCGCTCCTACGAGCAGTACTTC

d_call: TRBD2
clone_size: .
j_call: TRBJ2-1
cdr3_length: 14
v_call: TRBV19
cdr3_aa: CASRTSGSLDEQFF
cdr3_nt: TGTGCCAGTAGGACTAGCGGGAGTTTAGATGAGCAGTTCTTC

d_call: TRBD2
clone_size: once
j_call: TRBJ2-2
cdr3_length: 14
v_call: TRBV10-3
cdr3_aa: CAISRDLAAGELFF
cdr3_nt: TGTGCCATCAGCCGTGATCTAGCGGCCGGGGAGCTGTTTTTT

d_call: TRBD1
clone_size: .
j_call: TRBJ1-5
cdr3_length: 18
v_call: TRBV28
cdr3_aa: CASTQDRGNLYSNQPQHF
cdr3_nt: TGTGCCAGCACCCAAGACAGGGGTAATCTATATAGCAATCAGCCCCAGCATTTT

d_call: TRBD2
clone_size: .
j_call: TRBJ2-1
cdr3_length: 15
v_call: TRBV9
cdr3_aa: CASSVTSDVYNEQFF
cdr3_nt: TGTGCCAGCAGCGTCACTAGCGACGTCTACAATGAGCAGTTCTTC

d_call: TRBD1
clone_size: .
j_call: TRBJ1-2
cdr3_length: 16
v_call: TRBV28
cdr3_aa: CASSLRATYRGLGYTF
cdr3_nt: TGTGCCAGCAGTTTAAGGGCTACATACAGGGGCCTCGGCTACACCTTC

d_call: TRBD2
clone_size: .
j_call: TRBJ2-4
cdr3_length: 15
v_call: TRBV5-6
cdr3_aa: CASSSSGGSGNIQYF
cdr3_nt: TGTGCCAGCAGCTCTAGCGGGGGCAGCGGGAACATTCAGTACTTC

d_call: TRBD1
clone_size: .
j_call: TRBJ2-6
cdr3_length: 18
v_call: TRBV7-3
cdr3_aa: CASSSGQGFLSGANVLTF
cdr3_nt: TGTGCCAGCAGCTCGGGACAGGGGTTTCTCTCTGGGGCCAACGTCCTGACTTTC

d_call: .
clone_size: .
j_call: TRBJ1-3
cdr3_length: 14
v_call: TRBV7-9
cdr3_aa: CASSLALTGNTIYF
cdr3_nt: TGTGCCAGCAGCTTAGCCCTTACTGGAAACACCATATATTTT

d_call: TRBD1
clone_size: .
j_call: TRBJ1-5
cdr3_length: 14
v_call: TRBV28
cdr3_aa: CASLQGAVGQPQHF
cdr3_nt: TGTGCCAGTCTCCAGGGGGCGGTTGGCCAGCCCCAGCATTTT

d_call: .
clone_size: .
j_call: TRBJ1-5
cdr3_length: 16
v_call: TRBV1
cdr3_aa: CTSSQPGQPSGQPQHF
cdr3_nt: TGCACCAGCAGCCAACCGGGACAGCCCTCGGGGCAGCCCCAGCATTTT

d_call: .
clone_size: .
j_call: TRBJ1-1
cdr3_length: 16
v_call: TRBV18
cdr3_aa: CASSPQGPGRGTEAFF
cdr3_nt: TGTGCCAGCTCACCGCAGGGGCCTGGCCGAGGCACTGAAGCTTTCTTT

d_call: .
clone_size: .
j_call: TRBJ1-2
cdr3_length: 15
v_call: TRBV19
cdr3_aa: CASSIDPTEYYGYTF
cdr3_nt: TGTGCCAGTAGTATAGATCCTACAGAGTACTATGGCTACACCTTC

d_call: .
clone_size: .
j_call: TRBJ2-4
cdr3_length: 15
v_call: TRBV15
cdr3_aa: CATSRAQGGYDIQYF
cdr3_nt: TGTGCCACCAGCAGAGCCCAGGGTGGGTATGACATTCAGTACTTC

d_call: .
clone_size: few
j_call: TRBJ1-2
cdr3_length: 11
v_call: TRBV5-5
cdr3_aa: CASSTPGGYTF
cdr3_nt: TGTGCCAGCAGCACGCCAGGTGGCTACACCTTC

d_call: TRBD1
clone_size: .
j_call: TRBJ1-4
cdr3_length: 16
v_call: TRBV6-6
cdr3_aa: CASSYSIGQGKEKLFF
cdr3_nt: TGTGCCAGCAGTTACTCGATAGGACAGGGGAAGGAAAAACTGTTTTTT

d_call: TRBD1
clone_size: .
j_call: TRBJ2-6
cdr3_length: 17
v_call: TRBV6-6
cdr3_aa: CASSPGTGRSGANVLTF
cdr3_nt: TGTGCCAGCAGTCCCGGGACAGGGAGGTCTGGGGCCAACGTCCTGACTTTC

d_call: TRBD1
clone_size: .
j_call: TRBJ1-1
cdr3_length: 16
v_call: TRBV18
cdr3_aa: CASSLPTGGLNTEAFF
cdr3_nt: TGTGCCAGCTCACTACCGACAGGGGGCTTGAACACTGAAGCTTTCTTT

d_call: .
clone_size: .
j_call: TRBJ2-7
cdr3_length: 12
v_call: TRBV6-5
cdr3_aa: CASSSGIWEQYF
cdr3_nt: TGTGCCAGCAGCTCAGGGATTTGGGAGCAGTACTTC

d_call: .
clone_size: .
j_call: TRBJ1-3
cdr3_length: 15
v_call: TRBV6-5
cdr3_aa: CASSYYRGSGNTIYF
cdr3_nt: TGTGCCAGCAGTTATTATCGGGGCTCTGGAAACACCATATATTTT

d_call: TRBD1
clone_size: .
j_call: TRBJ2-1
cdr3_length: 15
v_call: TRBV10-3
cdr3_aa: CAISEPGGSYNEQFF
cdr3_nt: TGTGCCATCAGTGAGCCAGGGGGATCCTACAATGAGCAGTTCTTC

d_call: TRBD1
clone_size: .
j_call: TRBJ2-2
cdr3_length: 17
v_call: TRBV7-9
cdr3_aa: CASSFGTGNANTGELFF
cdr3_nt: TGTGCCAGCAGCTTCGGGACAGGGAACGCGAACACCGGGGAGCTGTTTTTT

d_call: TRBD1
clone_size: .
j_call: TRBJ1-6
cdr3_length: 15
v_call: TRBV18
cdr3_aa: CASSPPGQGGSPLHF
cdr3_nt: TGTGCCAGCTCACCACCGGGACAGGGAGGATCACCCCTCCACTTT

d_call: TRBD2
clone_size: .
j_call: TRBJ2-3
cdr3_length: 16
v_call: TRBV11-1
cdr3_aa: CASSLGTSGTTDTQYF
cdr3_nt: TGTGCCAGCAGCTTAGGAACTAGCGGGACTACAGATACGCAGTATTTT

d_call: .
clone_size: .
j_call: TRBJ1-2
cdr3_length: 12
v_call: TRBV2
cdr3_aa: CASSGERYGYTF
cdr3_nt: TGTGCCAGCTCAGGGGAGAGGTATGGCTACACCTTC

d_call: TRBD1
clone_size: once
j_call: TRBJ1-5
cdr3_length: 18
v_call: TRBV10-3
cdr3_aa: CAISAVRAGGAGNQPQHF
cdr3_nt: TGTGCCATCAGTGCAGTTAGGGCAGGGGGCGCAGGCAATCAGCCCCAGCATTTT

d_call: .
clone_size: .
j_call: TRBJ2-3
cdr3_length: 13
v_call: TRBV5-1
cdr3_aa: CASSPIPTDTQYF
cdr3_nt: TGCGCCAGCTCCCCAATTCCCACAGATACGCAGTATTTT